This T cell receptor beta chain was retrieved from a study of OX40 agonist ivuxolimab in advanced cancers. Overall study: The diagnoses of dose-escalation patients were hepatocellular carcinoma, melanoma, renal cell or head and neck cancer.

The CDR3 is made up of 13 amino acids. The germline V gene has CDR1 KGHSH and CDR2 LQKENI. V gave up 2 bases and J gave up 3 bases, with 8 bases separating them. Patients were ruled out by autoimmune disease history or systemic immunosuppression. Libraries were prepared by immunoSEQ multiplex PCR; TCRdb keeps only in-frame clonotypes and omits some of them. The sample consists of some 100,000 clones, 90% of them appearing once. This sample comprised CD4+ or CD8+ T cells sorted from blood, obtained in a trial of the OX40 agonist ivuxolimab. This clonotype was sampled from an adult with an advanced solid tumor such as melanoma, head and neck, liver or kidney cancer. The chain couples TRBV18 to TRBJ2-7; D is uncertain. CDR3 DNA: TGTGCCAGCTCACCAGTCAGTAGCTACGAGCAGTACTTC. Its translation is CASSPVSSYEQYF.